The rows below give T cell receptor beta chains drawn from one sample of a study of T cell responses to AZD1222 COVID-19 vaccine. Measured with immunoSEQ multiplex PCR; TCRdb has only the in-frame clones, and not every one. Counted here are over 100,000 clones, about 85% occurring once; the ten biggest clones make up 4% to 6%. The source material was peripheral blood, sampled on day 0 of AZD1222 vaccination. The receptors were gathered from an adult in good health. The CDR3 runs from the conserved cysteine through the conserved F or W. The order of the fields is CDR3 length, J gene, D gene, V gene, clone size, CDR3 protein, CDR3 DNA. The D gene is left open where the match is weak. A row's size may be missing; if present it is once, few, many or a size class.

len: 16; j_gene: TRBJ2-5; d_gene: .; v_gene: TRBV28; abundance: .; CDR3aa: CASSLTGPGRQETQYF; CDR3nt: TGTGCCAGCAGTTTAACAGGCCCCGGGCGACAAGAGACCCAGTACTTC
len: 13; j_gene: TRBJ1-1; d_gene: .; v_gene: TRBV7-2; abundance: once; CDR3aa: CASSQTVNTEAFF; CDR3nt: TGTGCCAGCAGCCAGACAGTCAACACTGAAGCTTTCTTT
len: 18; j_gene: TRBJ1-6; d_gene: .; v_gene: TRBV11-2; abundance: once; CDR3aa: CASSFRDGQGMSNSPLHF; CDR3nt: TGTGCCAGCAGCTTCCGGGATGGGCAGGGGATGAGTAATTCACCCCTCCACTTT
len: 15; j_gene: TRBJ1-1; d_gene: .; v_gene: TRBV27; abundance: .; CDR3aa: CASSLFGGWGTEAFF; CDR3nt: TGTGCCAGCAGTTTATTTGGGGGGTGGGGCACTGAAGCTTTCTTT
len: 15; j_gene: TRBJ1-2; d_gene: .; v_gene: TRBV2; abundance: .; CDR3aa: CASSENIAILYGYTF; CDR3nt: TGTGCCAGCAGTGAAAATATTGCTATACTATATGGCTACACCTTC
len: 14; j_gene: TRBJ1-6; d_gene: .; v_gene: TRBV5-4; abundance: once; CDR3aa: CASSIQGQNSPLHF; CDR3nt: TGTGCCAGCTCGATTCAGGGGCAGAATTCACCCCTCCACTTT
len: 14; j_gene: TRBJ2-7; d_gene: TRBD2; v_gene: TRBV11-2; abundance: .; CDR3aa: CASSLRLAGGEQYF; CDR3nt: TGTGCCAGCAGCTTACGACTAGCGGGAGGAGAGCAGTACTTC
len: 12; j_gene: TRBJ1-4; d_gene: .; v_gene: TRBV29-1; abundance: .; CDR3aa: CSVRTVNEKLFF; CDR3nt: TGCAGCGTTCGGACTGTGAATGAAAAACTGTTTTTT
len: 15; j_gene: TRBJ2-3; d_gene: TRBD2; v_gene: TRBV7-2; abundance: .; CDR3aa: CASSIGTTKLGTQYF; CDR3nt: TGTGCCAGCAGCATCGGGACTACCAAGTTGGGTACGCAGTATTTT
len: 15; j_gene: TRBJ2-5; d_gene: .; v_gene: TRBV6-5; abundance: .; CDR3aa: CASPGPGLYQETQYF; CDR3nt: TGTGCCTCCCCTGGTCCGGGGCTGTACCAAGAGACCCAGTACTTC
len: 14; j_gene: TRBJ1-4; d_gene: .; v_gene: TRBV6-5; abundance: .; CDR3aa: CASSPDWGGEKLFF; CDR3nt: TGTGCCAGCAGCCCGGATTGGGGGGGTGAAAAACTGTTTTTT
len: 14; j_gene: TRBJ1-2; d_gene: TRBD1; v_gene: TRBV5-4; abundance: .; CDR3aa: CASSPDRGWYGYTF; CDR3nt: TGTGCCAGCAGCCCAGACAGGGGGTGGTATGGCTACACCTTC